Below, 10 T cell receptor beta chains from the same sample are listed, as sequenced in a study of response to subunit inactivated influenza vaccine. Each CDR3 protein gets one entry after TCRdb re-called the RT-PCR reads with MiXCR. The sample lists roughly 650,000 distinct CDR3 sequences, less than 15% occurring once. The starting material was PBMCs from blood, obtained 14 to 15 days before vaccination. These receptors were collected from a man aged 50 or older who received an inactivated influenza vaccine.

The V call is TRBV12-3 or TRBV12-4, the J call TRBJ2-7; D may correspond to TRBD1 or TRBD2 (5 bases each). There are 13 residues in the CDR3. Trimming took off 2 bases at V and 6 bases at J, with 11 bases between the two ends. The CDR3 nucleotides read TGTGCCAGCAGTTTATACCCAGGGAGCGAGCAGTACTTC. Residues: CASSLYPGSEQYF.

This clonotype occurred many times. CDR3 amino acids: CASSAGHVNEKLFF. The CDR3 DNA reads TGCGCCAGCAGCGCAGGACACGTTAATGAAAAACTGTTTTTT. The chain couples TRBV5-1 to TRBJ1-4, with TRBD1 as a possible D gene (5 bases). CDR1 and CDR2 from the germline V gene are SGHRS and YFSETQ. V lost 4 bases and J 4 bases, leaving 11 bases between the germline ends. This CDR3 contains 14 residues. Based on the CDR3 plus reference TRBV5-1 and TRBJ1-4, the full variable domain is KAGVTQTPRYLIKTRGQQVTLSCSPISGHRSVSWYQQTPGQGLQFLFEYFSETQRNKGNFPGRFSGRQFSNSRSEMNVSTLELGDSALYLCASSAGHVNEKLFFGSGTQLSVL.

There are many counts of this clonotype. V and J are TRBV5-1 and TRBJ2-7; 8 nucleotides match TRBD2. Germline V gene data show CDR1 as SGHRS and CDR2 as YFSETQ. V lost 0 bases and J lost 4; bases outside the gene matches: 6. The CDR3 has 15 amino acids. As DNA, the CDR3 is TGCGCCAGCAGCTTGGCGAGCGGGAGTCGATACGAGCAGTACTTC. It specifies CASSLASGSRYEQYF. The full variable domain, rest sourced from reference TRBV5-1 and TRBJ2-7, is KAGVTQTPRYLIKTRGQQVTLSCSPISGHRSVSWYQQTPGQGLQFLFEYFSETQRNKGNFPGRFSGRQFSNSRSEMNVSTLELGDSALYLCASSLASGSRYEQYFGPGTRLTVT.

This clonotype was seen repeatedly, ten times or more. J is TRBJ2-7 and V is TRBV7-6; 7 bases line up with TRBD2. Trimming cost V 2 bases and J 2 bases; bases outside gene matches: 9. The CDR3 covers 16 residues. The germline gives CDR1 SGHVS, CDR2 FNYEAQ. The CDR3 protein is CASSLSGTIAAYEQYF. CDR3 DNA: TGTGCCAGCAGCTTAAGCGGGACTATAGCTGCCTACGAGCAGTACTTC.

In this sample, this clonotype turned up a few times. The chain links TRBV20-1 to TRBJ1-6; 9 bases fit TRBD1. This CDR3 contains 13 residues. Looked up from germline, CDR1 is DFQATT and CDR2 is SNEGSKA (reference sequence). Unmatched junction bases numbered 3, after V lost 5 bases and J lost 7 bases. For the CDR3, the DNA is TGCAGTGCTGGACAGGGGAACAATTCACCCCTCCACTTT. Amino acid sequence: CSAGQGNNSPLHF.

This clonotype was counted a few times. The J gene is TRBJ1-4, the V gene TRBV28; 7 bases are shared with TRBD1. The CDR3 covers 14 residues. CDR1 and CDR2 from the germline V gene are MDHEN and SYDVKM. With V trimmed by 2 bases and J by 13 bases, 10 bases remained unmatched. CDR3 nucleotide sequence: TGTGCCAGCAGTTTACCTAGTCAGGGGGGGATACTGTTTTTT. This sequence encodes CASSLPSQGGILFF.

In this sample, this clonotype turned up a few times. V gene TRBV5-1 combines with J gene TRBJ1-1, with no clear D. CDR1 SGHRS and CDR2 YFSETQ come from the germline V gene. CDR3 length: 17 amino acids. V was shortened by 5 bases and J by 3 bases, with 23 bases between the two germline ends. The DNA for the CDR3 is TGCGCCAGCAGGGAAGGGCTGGGCATGGGTGGGGACACTGAAGCTTTCTTT. Protein product: CASREGLGMGGDTEAFF.

There are many counts of this clonotype. The chain joins TRBV6-2 or TRBV6-3 to TRBJ1-5; D is possibly TRBD1 (6 bases). V lost 2 bases and J lost 0, with 11 bases in between. Germline V lookup: CDR1 MNHEY, CDR2 SVGEGT. This CDR3 spans 16 amino acids. CDR3 protein: CASSYHRDHSNQPQHF. CDR3 DNA: TGTGCCAGCAGTTACCACAGGGACCATAGCAATCAGCCCCAGCATTTT.

This clonotype was found a few times. The chain carries TRBV6-4 and TRBJ2-3, with D maybe TRBD1 (6 bases). The CDR3 is made up of 13 amino acids. The germline V and J ends were trimmed by 5 bases and 5 bases, with 11 bases remaining between them. Germline CDR1 and CDR2: MRHNA and SNTAGT. Here the CDR3 reads CASSTGQRDTQYF. In DNA, the CDR3 is TGTGCCAGCAGTACTGGACAGAGAGATACGCAGTATTTT.

There are a few counts of this clonotype. V gene TRBV4-1 combines with J gene TRBJ1-4; D is ambiguous. Germline V gene sequence: CDR1 MGHRA, CDR2 YSYEKL. The CDR3 is made up of 16 amino acids. The V end was cut by 0 bases, the J end by 9 bases, with 17 bases between. The CDR3 sequence is CASSQEWSKEEKKLFF. In DNA form, the CDR3 reads TGCGCCAGCAGCCAAGAGTGGTCCAAAGAGGAGAAAAAACTGTTTTTT.